This T cell receptor (beta chain) was sequenced in a study of blood T cell repertoires in COVID-19. Assay used: immunoSEQ multiplex PCR; TCRdb lists only in-frame clones, some missing. The sample carries about 150,000 clones, 65% to 90% recorded once. V lost 0 bases to trimming and J lost 5 bases, with 11 bases between them. The CDR3 spans 15 residues. Looked up from germline, CDR1 is MNHEY and CDR2 is SVGAGI. This clone was observed once. The TCR was taken from a man in his 70s with acute or convalescent COVID-19. The V and J genes are TRBV6-5 and TRBJ2-1; TRBD2 is a possible D gene (6 bases). The sequencing sample was made of peripheral blood. The CDR3 coding sequence is TGTGCCAGCAGTTACTCGCGTAGCGGAAACAATGAGCAGTTCTTC. Protein sequence: CASSYSRSGNNEQFF.